This T cell receptor beta chain was obtained from a study of blood T cell repertoires in COVID-19. Background on the study: The origin of the acute and convalescent COVID-19 samples was the United States, Italy and Spain.

Study processing details: Reference gene primer amplification gave estimated nucleated cell counts. The protocol was immunoSEQ multiplex PCR, while the TCRdb copy is restricted to in-frame clones and leaves out a portion. V and J calls and clone size are given by that table; D and trimming were obtained from the DNA. The sample yields approximately 350,000 clones, around nine tenths seen once. V was clipped by 5 bases and J by 1 base, with 11 bases between them. The germline V gene encodes CDR1 LNHDA and CDR2 SQIVND (reference sequence). The CDR3 runs 14 residues. The chain joins TRBV19 to TRBJ1-1; D call uncertain. Source material: peripheral blood. This receptor was taken from a woman between 18 and 29 years old who had recovered from COVID-19. The CDR3 spells CASSPGATNTEAFF. The CDR3 nucleotides are TGTGCCAGTAGTCCGGGAGCCACGAACACTGAAGCTTTCTTT.